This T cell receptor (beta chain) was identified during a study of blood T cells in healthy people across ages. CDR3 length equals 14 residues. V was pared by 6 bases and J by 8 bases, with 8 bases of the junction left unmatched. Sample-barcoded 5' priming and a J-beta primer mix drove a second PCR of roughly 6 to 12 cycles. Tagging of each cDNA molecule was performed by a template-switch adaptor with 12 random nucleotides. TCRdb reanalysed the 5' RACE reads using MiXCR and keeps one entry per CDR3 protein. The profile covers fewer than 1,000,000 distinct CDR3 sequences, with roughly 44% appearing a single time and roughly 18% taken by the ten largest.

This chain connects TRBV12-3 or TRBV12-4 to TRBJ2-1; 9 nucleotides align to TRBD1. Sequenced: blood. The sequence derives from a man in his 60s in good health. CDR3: CASSKGTGGDEQFF. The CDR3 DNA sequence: TGTGCCAGCAGCAAAGGTACAGGGGGCGATGAGCAGTTCTTC.